Sequencing of this T cell receptor (beta chain) was carried out in a study of PD-L1 blockade in urothelial cancer. Study in general: Analysis of the blood was performed 3 weeks (second dose) and 6 weeks after treatment start. Blood yielded a median of approximately 130,000 T cells per sample.

This clone was counted once. The authors spiked synthetic TCR analog templates into each PCR. The table came from immunoSEQ multiplex PCR; TCRdb's copy has only in-frame clones and leaves some out. The profile covers more than 85,000 clones, with around nine tenths appearing a single time and 1.5% to 2.5% taken by the ten largest. Time point of the sample: pretreatment peripheral blood. Peripheral blood mononuclear cells were collected from every patient before and during treatment, yielding between 1 and 8 samples per patient. The germline gives CDR1 SNHLY, CDR2 FYNNEI. This CDR3 region has 17 residues. V shed 3 bases and J 1 base; nucleotides not matched to a gene: 8.

This sequence was found in a man aged 60-69 years with urothelial cancer. The starting material was PBMCs, obtained around atezolizumab (anti-PD-L1) treatment. The rearrangement joins TRBV2 to TRBJ2-5; TRBD2 aligns across 10 bases. CDR3 DNA sequence: TGTGCCAGCAGTGATAAGGGTAGCGGGGGGCCCCAAGAGACCCAGTACTTC. It translates to CASSDKGSGGPQETQYF.